The next 29 T cell receptor beta chains were all read from a single sample in a study of regulatory T cells in long-lasting Graves disease. The TCR beta library used iRepertoire HTBI primers with Arm-PCR amplification of CDR3. TCRdb reprocessed the multiplex PCR reads with MiXCR, giving one entry per CDR3 protein. The repertoire holds 360,000 or so distinct CDR3 sequences, with roughly 20% as singletons. Time point noted: persistent/refractory GD, antithyroid drugs over 5 years with positive TRAb. After RNA was extracted from PBMCs, the TCR library was made from it. Sequences were derived from peripheral blood mononuclear cells (PBMCs), sampled when the disease was refractory, from a patient treated with antithyroid drugs. Receptors were obtained from a woman between 40 and 50 years old with Graves disease.

This clonotype has ten or more counts. One end of the junction fails to match germline, which may point to a read error. The chain links TRBV28 to TRBJ2-7; D is unresolved. Germline loops: CDR1 MDHEN, CDR2 SYDVKM. The CDR3 covers 14 residues. CDR3 DNA: TGTGCCAGCAGTATCACCGCCGAAGCAGACGAGCAGCACTTC. Protein sequence: CASSITAEADEQHF.

V gene TRBV3-1 combines with J gene TRBJ2-7; D might be TRBD1 (7 bases). V lost 4 bases, J lost 3 bases, and 13 bases lay in between. The CDR3 totals 14 residues. Germline CDR1 LGHDT, CDR2 YNNKEL (reference sequence). The DNA of the CDR3 is TGTGCCAGCAGCCGGAGGGGGCGCGGCTACGAGCAGTACTTC. Translation gives CASSRRGRGYEQYF.

This clonotype turned up a few times. The rearrangement links TRBV28 to TRBJ2-3, with 11 bases lining up with TRBD2. The trim removed 3 bases at V and 2 bases at J, leaving 10 bases unmatched. The CDR3 is 18 residues long. The germline gives CDR1 MDHEN, CDR2 SYDVKM. The DNA for the CDR3 is TGTGCCAGCAGTTTCCGAAAATGGACTAGCGGGTACACAGATACGCAGTATTTT. Translation gives CASSFRKWTSGYTDTQYF.

This clonotype was picked up many times. This chain uses TRBV28 with TRBJ1-4; TRBD1 is a possible D gene (5 bases). Between the trimmed V and J ends, which lost 4 bases and 6 bases, there was a span of 15 bases. CDR3 size: 15 residues. Germline assignment: CDR1 MDHEN and CDR2 SYDVKM. In nucleotides, the CDR3 is TGTGCCAGCAGTTCACCGGGACCCCAATATGAAAAACTGTTTTTT. It is translated as CASSSPGPQYEKLFF.

On this clonotype itself: This may be a read error, as it is one base from a much larger clone. The conserved phenylalanine or tryptophan normally closing the CDR3 is absent here, so this likely arose from a read error. J is TRBJ1-2 and V is TRBV10-3, with D uncertain. Trimming left V 6 bases short and J 8 bases short, with 16 bases between. The germline CDR1 and CDR2 sequences are ENHRY and SYGVKD. The CDR3 covers 13 residues. The CDR3 sequence: CAISPSGARGYTI. DNA for the CDR3: TGTGCCATCAGCCCTTCAGGAGCCAGGGGCTACACCATC.

This clonotype was seen repeatedly, ten times or more. The V call is TRBV2, the J call TRBJ2-5, with 8 bases fitting TRBD1. This CDR3 has 15 amino acids. V trimming: 6 bases; J trimming: 4 bases; junction bases outside the gene matches: 10. CDR1 and CDR2 (germline): SNHLY, FYNNEI. The CDR3 DNA follows: TGTGCCAGCAGCCCCATTGGACAGGGTGGAGAGACCCAGTACTTC. This sequence encodes CASSPIGQGGETQYF.

The chain joins TRBV10-3 to TRBJ1-1; 7 nucleotides align to TRBD1. Trimming removed 4 bases from V and 11 bases from J; junction bases left unmatched: 4. This CDR3 has 11 residues. In germline, CDR1 is ENHRY, CDR2 SYGVKD. Here the CDR3 reads CAISGGQWAFF. DNA for the CDR3: TGTGCCATCAGTGGGGGACAGTGGGCTTTCTTT.

Points on this clonotype: A read error is the likely source, as a far larger clone sits one nucleotide away. This chain links TRBV12-3 or TRBV12-4 with TRBJ2-5; D is perhaps TRBD2 (5 bases). CDR3 length: 15 residues. The CDR3 DNA reads as TGTACCAGCAGTGATTTGGTAGCTGGGGAGAAGACCCAGTACTTC. As protein: CTSSDLVAGEKTQYF.

This clonotype was counted many times. The rearrangement joins TRBV28 to TRBJ1-4, with D possibly matching TRBD1 (6 bases). The CDR3 is made up of 14 amino acids. The V end was cut by 5 bases, the J end by 8 bases, with 15 bases between. The germline gives CDR1 MDHEN, CDR2 SYDVKM. This CDR3 is CASSTQGGYEKLFF. CDR3 DNA: TGTGCCAGCAGTACACAGGGAGGATACGAAAAACTGTTTTTT.

The gene calls are TRBV7-9 and TRBJ1-2; tentative D call: TRBD1 (5 bases). Between the trimmed V and J ends, which lost 3 bases and 8 bases, there was a span of 16 bases. Germline V lookup: CDR1 SEHNR, CDR2 FQNEAQ (reference sequence). The CDR3 has 14 residues. Here the CDR3 DNA reads TGTGCCAGCAGCTTGGGAGGGGTTCTGGAAGGCTACACCTTC. Protein sequence: CASSLGGVLEGYTF.

This clonotype showed up just a few times. The chain recombines TRBV27 with TRBJ2-2, with D perhaps being TRBD1 or TRBD2 (6 bases each). Germline loops: CDR1 MNHEY, CDR2 SMNVEV (reference sequence). Trimming pared 7 bases from V and 3 bases from J, leaving 15 bases between. The length of the CDR3 is 15 residues. The chain's CDR3 is CASKQRGADTGELFF. As DNA, the CDR3 is TGTGCCAGCAAACAAAGGGGGGCAGACACCGGGGAGCTGTTTTTT.

This clonotype was observed at least ten times. The genes are TRBV20-1 and TRBJ1-2; 7 bases are shared with TRBD1. CDR1 is DFQATT and CDR2 is SNEGSKA in the germline V gene (reference sequence). V trimming: 3 bases; J trimming: 7 bases; junction bases outside the gene matches: 14. The CDR3 totals 15 residues. The DNA for the CDR3 is TGCAGTGCTAGTTTTACCGGGACAGACTCTGGTGGCTACACCTTC. Translation: CSASFTGTDSGGYTF.

This chain uses TRBV12-3 or TRBV12-4 with TRBJ2-1, with D tentatively TRBD2 (5 bases). Trimming cost V 1 base and J 2 bases, with 9 bases left between them. The CDR3 consists of 15 residues. The CDR3 DNA sequence: TGTGCCAGCAGTTTAGACTTGGAGGCCTACAATGAGCAGTTCTTC. This encodes CASSLDLEAYNEQFF.

The V and J genes are TRBV3-1 and TRBJ1-2; the D is unclear. The CDR3 spans 15 residues. The V gene lost 0 bases and the J gene lost 4 bases, with 12 bases spanning the gap. Germline V gene sequence: CDR1 LGHDT, CDR2 YNNKEL (reference sequence). The CDR3 loop reads CASSQDLSAFYGYTF. For the CDR3, the DNA is TGTGCCAGCAGCCAAGATCTATCGGCTTTCTATGGCTACACCTTC. The variable domain in full, with the rest retrieved from reference TRBV3-1 and TRBJ1-2, is DTAVSQTPKYLVTQMGNDKSIKCEQNLGHDTMYWYKQDSKKFLKIMFSYNNKELIINETVPNRFSPKSPDKAHLNLHINSLELGDSAVYFCASSQDLSAFYGYTFGSGTRLTVV.

This clonotype was found many times. This chain connects TRBV6-1 to TRBJ1-1; D may be TRBD1 (6 bases). Germline CDR1 and CDR2: MNHNS and SASEGT. This CDR3 spans 14 amino acids. Trimming shortened V by 4 bases and J by 4 bases, and 13 bases separated the two germline ends. The CDR3 is CASSAPPRGTEAFF. The CDR3 region has the DNA TGTGCCAGCAGTGCCCCCCCCAGGGGCACTGAAGCTTTCTTT.

This clonotype showed up just a few times. J is TRBJ2-7 and V is TRBV5-1; D possibly corresponds to TRBD2 (7 bases). Germline CDR1 reads SGHRS; CDR2 reads YFSETQ. CDR3 length equals 13 residues. V lost 1 base and J 5 bases, leaving 10 bases between the germline ends. CDR3 coding DNA: TGCGCCAGCAGCTTGCAGGGGAGGGACGAGCAGTACTTC. Translating it yields CASSLQGRDEQYF. Full variable domain (rest looked up from reference TRBV5-1 and TRBJ2-7): KAGVTQTPRYLIKTRGQQVTLSCSPISGHRSVSWYQQTPGQGLQFLFEYFSETQRNKGNFPGRFSGRQFSNSRSEMNVSTLELGDSALYLCASSLQGRDEQYFGPGTRLTVT.

This clonotype was seen a few times. The chain recombines TRBV3-1 with TRBJ2-7; D gene unclear. The CDR3 has 15 amino acids. V shed 1 base and J shed 2 bases, with 12 bases lying between them. Looked up from germline, CDR1 is LGHDT and CDR2 is YNNKEL (reference sequence). The CDR3 DNA is TGTGCCAGCAGCCAAGGGATTTCTGGAACCTACGAGCAGTACTTC. It specifies CASSQGISGTYEQYF.

The chain employs TRBV7-9 and TRBJ1-5; D possibly corresponds to TRBD1 (5 bases). The germline V and J ends were trimmed by 3 bases and 1 base, with 10 bases remaining between them. The CDR3 is 15 residues long. Germline V lookup: CDR1 SEHNR, CDR2 FQNEAQ (reference sequence). CDR3 in amino acids: CASSLGTISNQPQHF. CDR3 DNA: TGTGCCAGCAGCTTGGGGACTATCAGCAATCAGCCCCAGCATTTT.

There are a few counts of this clonotype. The chain has TRBV27 and TRBJ2-5; D may be TRBD1 (6 bases). CDR1 and CDR2 (germline): MNHEY, SMNVEV (reference sequence). The CDR3 consists of 14 residues. The germline V and J ends were trimmed by 5 bases and 5 bases, with 15 bases remaining between them. The CDR3 DNA reads TGTGCCAGCAGTGGATATGGGGGCTTGGAGACCCAGTACTTC. It codes for CASSGYGGLETQYF.

V usage is TRBV2 and J usage is TRBJ2-1, with D uncertain. CDR3 length: 14 residues. The germline CDR1 and CDR2 sequences are SNHLY and FYNNEI. Trimming cost V 6 bases and J 8 bases, with 17 bases left between them. The CDR3 is CASSLLVAFHEQFF. CDR3 bases: TGTGCCAGCAGCTTACTGGTGGCCTTCCATGAGCAGTTCTTC.

This rearrangement joins TRBV12-3 or TRBV12-4 to TRBJ2-3, with 7 bases fitting TRBD2. With V trimmed by 0 bases and J by 4 bases, 7 bases remained unmatched. The CDR3 is 16 amino acids. CDR3 amino acids: CASSLAGGERADTQYF. The CDR3 DNA reads TGTGCCAGCAGTTTAGCTGGGGGGGAGCGGGCAGATACGCAGTATTTT.

The table lists this clonotype with many counts. The rearrangement joins TRBV28 to TRBJ1-5; D gene unclear. This CDR3 has 14 amino acids. CDR1 and CDR2 (germline): MDHEN, SYDVKM. Trimming took 5 bases from V and 7 from J, leaving 15 bases between them. In nucleotides, the CDR3 is TGTGCCAGCAGTCCTCCTAGCCCGGGCCAGCCCCAGCATTTT. The encoded protein is CASSPPSPGQPQHF.

The genes are TRBV4-1 and TRBJ2-7, with a possible D match to TRBD1 (6 bases). CDR3 length: 14 amino acids. V was cut by 2 bases and J by 8 bases, with 16 bases left in between. Per germline, CDR1 MGHRA and CDR2 YSYEKL. The CDR3: CASSQLTRTEKQYF. DNA of the CDR3: TGCGCCAGCAGCCAACTCACCAGGACAGAAAAGCAGTACTTC.

This clonotype was picked up a small number of times. The chain couples TRBV27 to TRBJ2-3; TRBD2 aligns across 9 bases. The germline V gene encodes CDR1 MNHEY and CDR2 SMNVEV (reference sequence). CDR3 length: 15 residues. V lost 2 bases to trimming and J lost 3 bases; unmatched junction nucleotides: 3. The CDR3 bases are TGTGCCAGCAGTTTAGGGACTAGCTGGACAGATACGCAGTATTTT. This translates into CASSLGTSWTDTQYF.

The V gene is TRBV6-1, the J gene TRBJ1-1; 7 nucleotides agree with TRBD1. Germline CDR1 reads MNHNS; CDR2 reads SASEGT. The CDR3 length is 14 residues. With 8 bases clipped from V and 1 base from J, the junction kept 7 bases outside the gene matches. In nucleotides, the CDR3 is TGTGCCAGCGGGACGGACAGGCCGAACACTGAAGCTTTCTTT. Residues: CASGTDRPNTEAFF.

The sample holds a few counts of this clonotype. The genes are TRBV28 and TRBJ1-2; D might be TRBD1 (5 bases). V was pared by 3 bases and J by 0 bases, with 20 bases between. The germline CDR1 and CDR2 sequences are MDHEN and SYDVKM. The CDR3 extends over 18 amino acids. CDR3 region: CASSFTFDPGPTNYGYTF. The CDR3 DNA follows: TGTGCCAGCAGTTTCACCTTCGACCCGGGGCCAACTAACTATGGCTACACCTTC.

V gene TRBV6-1 combines with J gene TRBJ2-7; perhaps TRBD2 as D (5 bases). Per germline, CDR1 MNHNS and CDR2 SASEGT. The CDR3 contains 15 residues. The V end lost 7 bases, the J end lost 2 bases, and 18 bases lay between the germline ends. Written as DNA, the CDR3 is TGTGCCAGCAAAGCAAGGACTCCGCAGCCCTACGAGCAGTACTTC. It encodes CASKARTPQPYEQYF.

This clonotype was seen only a few times. This chain uses TRBV29-1 with TRBJ1-1; TRBD1 is a possible D gene (6 bases). Germline CDR1 is SQVTM and CDR2 is ANQGSEA. V lost 1 base and J lost 1, with 10 bases in between. The CDR3 loop spans 14 amino acids. This CDR3 is CSVEGGQSNTEAFF. The CDR3 DNA reads as TGCAGCGTTGAAGGTGGACAGTCGAACACTGAAGCTTTCTTT.

This rearrangement joins TRBV7-8 to TRBJ1-3; no clear D. CDR3 length: 14 amino acids. Between the trimmed V and J ends, which lost 2 bases and 3 bases, there was a span of 8 bases. The germline V gene has CDR1 SGHVS and CDR2 FQNEAQ. Here the CDR3 reads CASSLQSRGNTIYF. In DNA, the CDR3 is TGTGCCAGCAGCTTACAATCTCGTGGAAACACCATATATTTT.